This is a list of T cell receptor beta chains from one sample in a study of neurological immune-mediated disorders. TCRdb re-derived calls from the 5' RACE reads in MiXCR, one entry per CDR3 protein. The profile shows some 54,000 distinct CDR3 sequences, around a tenth of them singletons. Sequenced material: PBMCs. All receptors derive from a male donor with HTLV-1-associated myelopathy (HAM/TSP). Both conserved end residues are part of each CDR3. The D gene is left open where the match is weak. Not every row has a clone size; where given, it reads once, few, many or a size class.

d_call: TRBD2; j_call: TRBJ2-1; v_call: TRBV11-2; clone_size: many; cdr3_aa: CASSLSLAGGPHEQFF; cdr3_nt: TGTGCCAGCAGCCTGTCCTTAGCGGGGGGGCCCCATGAGCAGTTCTTC
d_call: TRBD1; j_call: TRBJ2-7; v_call: TRBV5-1; clone_size: many; cdr3_aa: CASSRDRGHEQYF; cdr3_nt: TGCGCCAGCAGCCGGGACAGGGGTCACGAGCAGTACTTC
d_call: TRBD1; j_call: TRBJ1-4; v_call: TRBV5-1; clone_size: many; cdr3_aa: CASSSGDRDNEKLFF; cdr3_nt: TGCGCCAGCAGCTCGGGGGACAGGGATAATGAAAAACTGTTTTTT
d_call: .; j_call: TRBJ2-5; v_call: TRBV7-9; clone_size: many; cdr3_aa: CASSTRSSLGETQYF; cdr3_nt: TGTGCCAGCAGCACTCGGTCGTCGCTGGGGGAGACCCAGTACTTC
d_call: .; j_call: TRBJ2-7; v_call: TRBV20-1; clone_size: many; cdr3_aa: CSARWAGLRVGEQYF; cdr3_nt: TGCAGTGCTAGGTGGGCAGGCTTAAGGGTTGGGGAGCAGTACTTC
d_call: .; j_call: TRBJ1-1; v_call: TRBV5-1; clone_size: many; cdr3_aa: CASSPGFGNTEAFF; cdr3_nt: TGCGCCAGCAGCCCCGGGTTTGGGAACACTGAAGCTTTCTTT
d_call: .; j_call: TRBJ1-4; v_call: TRBV5-5; clone_size: many; cdr3_aa: CASSQEGQGEKLFF; cdr3_nt: TGTGCCAGCAGCCAAGAGGGACAAGGCGAAAAACTGTTTTTT
d_call: .; j_call: TRBJ2-7; v_call: TRBV12-3/TRBV12-4; clone_size: few; cdr3_aa: CASSFRTEQYF; cdr3_nt: TGTGCCAGCAGTTTTCGGACTGAGCAGTACTTC
d_call: .; j_call: TRBJ1-5; v_call: TRBV7-2; clone_size: many; cdr3_aa: CASSFTGRNQPQHF; cdr3_nt: TGTGCCAGCAGCTTTACCGGGCGCAATCAGCCCCAGCATTTT
d_call: .; j_call: TRBJ1-1; v_call: TRBV9; clone_size: many; cdr3_aa: CASRTDTEAFF; cdr3_nt: TGTGCCAGCAGAACGGACACTGAAGCTTTCTTT
d_call: .; j_call: TRBJ2-7; v_call: TRBV12-3/TRBV12-4; clone_size: many; cdr3_aa: CASSTELGYEQYF; cdr3_nt: TGTGCCAGCAGTACAGAGTTAGGCTACGAGCAGTACTTC
d_call: .; j_call: TRBJ1-4; v_call: TRBV7-2; clone_size: many; cdr3_aa: CASSLVRREKLFF; cdr3_nt: TGTGCCAGCAGCTTAGTCCGGCGAGAAAAACTGTTTTTT
d_call: TRBD1; j_call: TRBJ2-7; v_call: TRBV5-1; clone_size: many; cdr3_aa: CASSLGQGVTYEQYF; cdr3_nt: TGCGCCAGCAGCTTGGGACAGGGAGTCACCTACGAGCAGTACTTC
d_call: TRBD1; j_call: TRBJ1-4; v_call: TRBV6-5; clone_size: many; cdr3_aa: CASSYVRGREKLFF; cdr3_nt: TGTGCCAGCAGTTACGTCAGGGGGCGTGAAAAACTGTTTTTT
d_call: TRBD2; j_call: TRBJ2-2; v_call: TRBV20-1; clone_size: .; cdr3_aa: CSARPSGGGHRELFF; cdr3_nt: TGCAGTGCTAGACCTTCCGGGGGGGGACACCGGGAGCTGTTTTTT
d_call: .; j_call: TRBJ1-2; v_call: TRBV12-3/TRBV12-4; clone_size: many; cdr3_aa: CASSKGVSLTF; cdr3_nt: TGTGCCAGCAGCAAAGGGGTCTCCCTCACCTTC
d_call: .; j_call: TRBJ1-4; v_call: TRBV4-1; clone_size: many; cdr3_aa: CASSLQEVNEKLFF; cdr3_nt: TGCGCCAGCAGCCTCCAGGAGGTGAATGAAAAACTGTTTTTT
d_call: .; j_call: TRBJ1-1; v_call: TRBV2; clone_size: many; cdr3_aa: CASIRAVNTEAFF; cdr3_nt: TGTGCCAGCATAAGGGCAGTGAACACTGAAGCTTTCTTT
d_call: TRBD1; j_call: TRBJ2-3; v_call: TRBV24-1; clone_size: many; cdr3_aa: CATSDPGTGPIF; cdr3_nt: TGTGCCACCAGTGATCCCGGGACAGGACCAATTTTT
d_call: TRBD1; j_call: TRBJ1-5; v_call: TRBV2; clone_size: few; cdr3_aa: CASSFGQANQPQHF; cdr3_nt: TGTGCCAGCAGTTTTGGACAGGCGAATCAGCCCCAGCATTTT
d_call: TRBD1; j_call: TRBJ1-1; v_call: TRBV5-1; clone_size: many; cdr3_aa: CASSFTGGRTEAFF; cdr3_nt: TGCGCCAGCAGCTTTACAGGGGGCAGGACTGAAGCTTTCTTT
d_call: TRBD2; j_call: TRBJ2-5; v_call: TRBV10-3; clone_size: .; cdr3_aa: CAIRSSRGVQETQYF; cdr3_nt: TGTGCCATCAGGAGCTCCCGGGGGGTACAAGAGACCCAGTACTTC
d_call: .; j_call: TRBJ1-4; v_call: TRBV9; clone_size: few; cdr3_aa: CASSARDNSNEKLFF; cdr3_nt: TGTGCCAGCAGCGCTCGGGACAACTCTAATGAAAAACTGTTTTTT
d_call: .; j_call: TRBJ2-7; v_call: TRBV7-2; clone_size: many; cdr3_aa: CASSFTTGTYEQYF; cdr3_nt: TGTGCCAGCAGCTTTACTACAGGGACCTACGAGCAGTACTTC
d_call: TRBD1; j_call: TRBJ2-1; v_call: TRBV20-1; clone_size: many; cdr3_aa: CSAEPRTGRLYNEQFF; cdr3_nt: TGCAGTGCGGAACCCAGGACAGGGCGATTGTACAATGAGCAGTTCTTC
d_call: .; j_call: TRBJ2-3; v_call: TRBV2; clone_size: .; cdr3_aa: CASIKRTGSTDTQYF; cdr3_nt: TGTGCCAGTATTAAGAGGACTGGAAGCACAGATACGCAGTATTTT
d_call: .; j_call: TRBJ2-7; v_call: TRBV14; clone_size: many; cdr3_aa: CASSQEGSYEQYF; cdr3_nt: TGTGCCAGCAGCCAAGAGGGGAGCTACGAGCAGTACTTC
d_call: .; j_call: TRBJ1-5; v_call: TRBV15; clone_size: .; cdr3_aa: CVTTLALGASLPQHF; cdr3_nt: TGTGTCACCACGCTTGCCTTGGGGGCCTCGTTGCCCCAGCATTTT
d_call: .; j_call: TRBJ1-2; v_call: TRBV9; clone_size: many; cdr3_aa: CASSRDSQHYGYTF; cdr3_nt: TGTGCCAGCAGCCGAGACAGTCAACACTATGGCTACACCTTC
d_call: .; j_call: TRBJ2-7; v_call: TRBV5-1; clone_size: many; cdr3_aa: CASSLLGAGYEQYF; cdr3_nt: TGCGCCAGCAGCCTGCTTGGCGCAGGCTACGAGCAGTACTTC
d_call: .; j_call: TRBJ2-6; v_call: TRBV20-1; clone_size: many; cdr3_aa: CSAKFPPGLVSGANVLTF; cdr3_nt: TGCAGTGCTAAATTCCCCCCAGGGCTGGTCTCGGGGGCCAACGTCCTGACTTTC
d_call: .; j_call: TRBJ2-7; v_call: TRBV5-6; clone_size: many; cdr3_aa: CASSLFSYEQYF; cdr3_nt: TGTGCCAGCAGCTTGTTTAGCTACGAGCAGTACTTC
d_call: .; j_call: TRBJ1-2; v_call: TRBV20-1; clone_size: many; cdr3_aa: CSARDAQVVGYGYTF; cdr3_nt: TGCAGTGCTAGAGATGCACAGGTGGTGGGGTATGGCTACACCTTC
d_call: TRBD1; j_call: TRBJ1-5; v_call: TRBV29-1; clone_size: many; cdr3_aa: CSVDWDRESDSNQPQHF; cdr3_nt: TGCAGCGTTGACTGGGACAGAGAAAGCGATAGCAATCAGCCCCAGCATTTT
d_call: .; j_call: TRBJ2-3; v_call: TRBV15; clone_size: many; cdr3_aa: CATGPELASTDTQYF; cdr3_nt: TGTGCCACCGGGCCGGAGTTAGCTAGCACAGATACGCAGTATTTT
d_call: .; j_call: TRBJ1-2; v_call: TRBV5-1; clone_size: .; cdr3_aa: CASSAWLTDYGYTF; cdr3_nt: TGCGCCAGCAGCGCCTGGCTCACAGACTATGGCTACACCTTC
d_call: .; j_call: TRBJ2-3; v_call: TRBV5-5; clone_size: many; cdr3_aa: CASSLTGTDTQYF; cdr3_nt: TGTGCCAGCAGCCTCACAGGGACAGATACGCAGTATTTT
d_call: TRBD2; j_call: TRBJ2-1; v_call: TRBV14; clone_size: many; cdr3_aa: CASSQRLARDIYNEQFF; cdr3_nt: TGTGCCAGCAGCCAGCGACTAGCGAGGGATATATACAATGAGCAGTTCTTC
d_call: .; j_call: TRBJ2-3; v_call: TRBV11-3; clone_size: few; cdr3_aa: CASSLGSSTDTQYF; cdr3_nt: TGTGCCAGCAGCTTAGGGAGTAGCACAGATACGCAGTATTTT
d_call: .; j_call: TRBJ2-5; v_call: TRBV18; clone_size: many; cdr3_aa: CASSPPGRSQETQYF; cdr3_nt: TGTGCCAGCTCACCACCTGGGAGGTCTCAAGAGACCCAGTACTTC
d_call: .; j_call: TRBJ1-6; v_call: TRBV20-1; clone_size: many; cdr3_aa: CSGGGLYSPLHF; cdr3_nt: TGCAGTGGGGGGGGGCTTTATTCACCCCTCCACTTT
d_call: .; j_call: TRBJ2-1; v_call: TRBV7-2; clone_size: many; cdr3_aa: CASSPVWEQFF; cdr3_nt: TGTGCCAGCAGCCCGGTGTGGGAGCAGTTCTTC
d_call: TRBD1; j_call: TRBJ2-7; v_call: TRBV12-3/TRBV12-4; clone_size: .; cdr3_aa: CASSGTGTGYAQYF; cdr3_nt: TGTGCCAGCAGCGGGACAGGGACCGGGTACGCGCAGTACTTC
d_call: .; j_call: TRBJ2-7; v_call: TRBV3-1; clone_size: .; cdr3_aa: CASSPASGEQYF; cdr3_nt: TGTGCCAGCAGCCCAGCGTCCGGCGAGCAGTACTTC
d_call: TRBD1; j_call: TRBJ2-3; v_call: TRBV12-3/TRBV12-4; clone_size: many; cdr3_aa: CASSLGQGTDTQYF; cdr3_nt: TGTGCCAGCAGTCTCGGACAGGGCACAGATACGCAGTATTTT
d_call: .; j_call: TRBJ2-2; v_call: TRBV7-2; clone_size: many; cdr3_aa: CASSLVTRATGELFF; cdr3_nt: TGTGCCAGCAGCTTAGTTACCAGGGCCACCGGGGAGCTGTTTTTT
d_call: TRBD1; j_call: TRBJ2-7; v_call: TRBV18; clone_size: many; cdr3_aa: CASSRDSHTYEQYF; cdr3_nt: TGTGCCAGCTCACGGGACAGTCATACCTACGAGCAGTACTTC
d_call: TRBD2; j_call: TRBJ2-5; v_call: TRBV2; clone_size: many; cdr3_aa: CASSGRRAGGKETQYF; cdr3_nt: TGTGCCAGCAGTGGGAGACGAGCGGGGGGTAAAGAGACCCAGTACTTC
d_call: .; j_call: TRBJ2-6; v_call: TRBV6-2/TRBV6-3; clone_size: few; cdr3_aa: CASIRAGFGANVLTF; cdr3_nt: TGTGCCAGCATCAGGGCCGGTTTTGGGGCCAACGTCCTGACTTTC
d_call: .; j_call: TRBJ1-6; v_call: TRBV15; clone_size: .; cdr3_aa: CPTSRESIGGSPLHF; cdr3_nt: TGTCCCACCAGCAGAGAGTCCATAGGGGGTTCACCCCTCCACTTT
d_call: .; j_call: TRBJ2-3; v_call: TRBV27; clone_size: many; cdr3_aa: CASRERTSRTDTQYF; cdr3_nt: TGTGCCAGCAGAGAAAGGACAAGCCGCACAGATACGCAGTATTTT